The clone carrying this T cell receptor (beta chain) was counted ten times or more. Its antigen remains unidentified. Germline V gene lookup returns CDR1 SEHNR and CDR2 FQNEAQ (reference sequence). V shed 5 bases and J shed 8 bases, with 12 bases lying between them. The CDR3 has 12 amino acids. This entry is derived from a study of T cells in Graves' hyperthyroidism and ophthalmopathy. In the study overall: At the time of initial diagnosis and before any treatment, peripheral blood was collected.

General study findings and limits: The majority of expanded thyroid clonotypes above 0.001 also appeared in blood.

Amplification targeted TCR beta CDR3 regions from RNA transcripts. A set of HTBI primers served as the primers for a first-round RT-PCR of the TCR CDR3. A single record per CDR3 protein comes from TCRdb applying MiXCR to the multiplex PCR reads. The table records about 680,000 distinct CDR3 sequences, roughly 32% of them present only once. The study left out patients who had uncontrolled infection, other autoimmune disease, pregnancy or lactation. In making diagnoses, clinical symptoms, serum thyroxine and TRAb, thyroid ultrasound and orbital computed tomography were all used. This TCR was sampled from a woman between 40 and 55 years old with Graves' hyperthyroidism. The rearrangement uses TRBV7-9 and TRBJ1-2; D remains ambiguous. Sequenced material: blood. This CDR3 reads CASSIDGRGYTF. CDR3 in DNA: TGTGCCAGCAGCATAGATGGACGCGGCTACACCTTC.